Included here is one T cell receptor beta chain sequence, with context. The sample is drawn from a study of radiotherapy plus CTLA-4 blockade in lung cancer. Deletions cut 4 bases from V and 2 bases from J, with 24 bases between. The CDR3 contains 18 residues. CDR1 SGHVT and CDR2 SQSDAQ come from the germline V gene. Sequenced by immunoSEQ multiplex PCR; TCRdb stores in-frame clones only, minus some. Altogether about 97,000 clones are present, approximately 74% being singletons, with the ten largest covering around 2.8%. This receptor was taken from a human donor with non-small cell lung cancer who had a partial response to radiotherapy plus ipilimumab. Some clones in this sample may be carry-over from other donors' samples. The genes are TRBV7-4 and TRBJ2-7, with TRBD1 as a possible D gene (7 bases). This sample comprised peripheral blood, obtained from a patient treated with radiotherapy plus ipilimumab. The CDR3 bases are TGTGCCAGCAGCTCTATACGTAATTTGAGGAGGGGGCCCTACGAGCAGTACTTC. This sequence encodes CASSSIRNLRRGPYEQYF.